One and the same sample provided the 18 T cell receptor beta chains below, sequenced in a study of identical twins. Each CDR3 protein gets one entry after TCRdb re-called the 5' RACE reads with MiXCR. The table shows hundreds of thousands of distinct CDR3 sequences, with less than 10% occurring only once. This sample was also put to use in a study of yellow fever vaccine responses in identical twins.

Source material: PBMCs. These receptors all come from a woman aged 18-29 years in good health.

There are many counts of this clonotype. The chain uses TRBV12-3 or TRBV12-4 and TRBJ2-1, with TRBD1 as a possible D gene (6 bases). Trimming took off 3 bases at V and 2 bases at J, with 14 bases between the two ends. The CDR3 runs 16 residues. The CDR3, as DNA: TGTGCCAGCAGTTTTCAGGGGCCCGCAGCCTACAATGAGCAGTTCTTC. It specifies CASSFQGPAAYNEQFF.

A note on this clonotype: Because the CDR3 is missing its conserved closing phenylalanine or tryptophan, this is likely a read error. The rearrangement links TRBV4-2 to TRBJ2-7; D might be TRBD1 (6 bases). The CDR3 length is 15 residues. Trimming pared 1 base from V and 2 bases from J, leaving 12 bases between. Germline V lookup: CDR1 LGHNA, CDR2 YNFKEQ. The CDR3 protein is CASSQGPGQPYEQYY. CDR3 DNA: TGTGCCAGCAGCCAAGGGCCGGGACAACCCTACGAGCAGTACTAC.

At least ten counts were recorded for this clonotype. The rearrangement joins TRBV29-1 to TRBJ2-7; possible D gene TRBD2, 6 bases. Looked up from germline, CDR1 is SQVTM and CDR2 is ANQGSEA. The CDR3 covers 13 residues. V was cut by 2 bases and J by 2 bases, with 10 bases left in between. The CDR3 sequence: CSVEQGGTYEQYF. The CDR3 nucleotides read TGCAGCGTTGAACAGGGAGGAACCTACGAGCAGTACTTC.

This clonotype was seen ten or more times. This sequence joins TRBV7-6 and TRBJ1-1, with TRBD1 matching 11 bases. Germline trimming cut 5 bases from V and 3 bases from J; bases unmatched to any gene: 11. Germline CDR1 is SGHVS and CDR2 is FNYEAQ. This CDR3 spans 17 amino acids. The CDR3 DNA sequence: TGTGCCAGCAGCACGGGGACAGGGGGGTGGAGGGACACTGAAGCTTTCTTT. As protein: CASSTGTGGWRDTEAFF.

V usage is TRBV6-1 and J usage is TRBJ2-1, with D perhaps given as TRBD1 or TRBD2 (5 bases each). With 6 bases removed from V and 5 bases from J, the gap between germline ends came to 11 bases. The CDR3 has 13 amino acids. The germline V gene has CDR1 MNHNS and CDR2 SASEGT. The CDR3 reads CASSRGSNNEQFF. DNA of the CDR3: TGTGCCAGCAGCCGGGGCAGTAACAATGAGCAGTTCTTC.

This clonotype has more than one count but fewer than ten. This chain joins TRBV20-1 and TRBJ2-5; 7 bases are shared with TRBD1. Germline loops: CDR1 DFQATT, CDR2 SNEGSKA (reference sequence). The CDR3 covers 13 residues. Trimming at V came to 8 bases and at J to 5 bases, leaving 11 bases not matched to a gene. For the CDR3, the DNA is TGCAGTACCACGCCAGGGGGATCGGAGACCCAGTACTTC. Encoded protein: CSTTPGGSETQYF.

V and J are TRBV21-1 and TRBJ1-2. TRBV21-1 is recorded as a pseudogene. This CDR3 spans 15 amino acids. DNA of the CDR3: TGTGCCAGCAGCAAAGGGGGCCCCAAGGTCGGTGGCTACACCTTC. This codes for CASSKGGPKVGGYTF.

The chain joins TRBV28 to TRBJ2-1, with 7 bases identical to TRBD1. The germline gives CDR1 MDHEN, CDR2 SYDVKM. V dropped 6 bases and J dropped 14; count of bases not matched to a gene: 10. This CDR3 spans 12 amino acids. In nucleotides, the CDR3 is TGTGCCAGCAGCCTCCCCACAGGGGACAAGTTCTTC. It encodes CASSLPTGDKFF.

This clonotype showed up many times. V usage is TRBV24-1 and J usage is TRBJ2-5; 7 nucleotides agree with TRBD2. With 5 bases clipped from V and 1 base from J, the junction kept 6 bases outside the gene matches. This CDR3 is 15 amino acids long. CDR1 is KGHDR, CDR2 SFDVKD, per germline. The CDR3 DNA reads as TGTGCCACCAGTGGTGGGGGGGTAGTCCAAGAGACCCAGTACTTC. Translated, it gives CATSGGGVVQETQYF.

This clonotype occurred a few times. V gene TRBV12-3 or TRBV12-4 combines with J gene TRBJ2-2; 7 bases are a match to TRBD2. The CDR3 length is 16 residues. J gave up 2 bases and V 5 bases, and 8 bases lay outside the gene matches. For the CDR3, the DNA is TGTGCCAGCAGTAACCTGGGACTACCCAACACCGGGGAGCTGTTTTTT. Encoded protein: CASSNLGLPNTGELFF.

V and J are TRBV19 and TRBJ2-5, with TRBD2 matching over 15 bases. Looked up from germline, CDR1 is LNHDA and CDR2 is SQIVND (reference sequence). The V segment lost 5 bases and the J segment 1 base; nucleotides outside the gene matches: 11. The CDR3 length is 19 residues. CDR3 nucleotide sequence: TGTGCCAGTAGTTCTGGACAGGGACTAGCGGGGGGAAGCCAAGAGACCCAGTACTTC. As protein: CASSSGQGLAGGSQETQYF.

The chain couples TRBV29-1 to TRBJ2-5; D possibly corresponds to TRBD2 (5 bases). Trimming removed 2 bases from V and 7 bases from J, with 17 bases in between. This CDR3 contains 14 residues. Germline CDR1 reads SQVTM; CDR2 reads ANQGSEA. The CDR3 DNA sequence: TGCAGCGTTGAATATCAGCTAGCTGTAGGGACCCAGTACTTC. It specifies CSVEYQLAVGTQYF.

The chain has TRBV5-1 and TRBJ2-1, with TRBD2 matching 10 bases. There are 15 residues in the CDR3. The V gene's germline CDR1 is SGHRS and CDR2 YFSETQ. With 4 bases clipped from V and 4 bases from J, the junction kept 5 bases outside the gene matches. DNA of the CDR3: TGCGCCAGCAGCCCCACGACTAGCGGGTACAATGAGCAGTTCTTC. This codes for CASSPTTSGYNEQFF.

This clonotype was recorded many times. This sequence joins TRBV7-9 and TRBJ2-3; TRBD2 agrees at 8 bases. The CDR3 length is 17 residues. Germline trimming cut 5 bases from V and 3 bases from J; bases unmatched to any gene: 13. CDR1 is SEHNR and CDR2 is FQNEAQ in the germline V gene (reference sequence). CDR3 residues: CASSPSYPGGGTDTQYF. CDR3 in DNA: TGTGCCAGCAGCCCCTCCTACCCGGGGGGGGGTACAGATACGCAGTATTTT.

This chain joins TRBV24-1 and TRBJ2-3; D might be TRBD1 (6 bases). This CDR3 is built from 13 residues. Between the trimmed V and J ends, which lost 7 bases and 2 bases, there was a span of 9 bases. Germline CDR1 KGHDR, CDR2 SFDVKD. The CDR3 region is CATSGQFTDTQYF. The DNA for the CDR3 is TGTGCCACCAGCGGACAGTTCACAGATACGCAGTATTTT.

The chain combines TRBV20-1 with TRBJ2-5; TRBD1 might be the D (5 bases). Germline V lookup: CDR1 DFQATT, CDR2 SNEGSKA (reference sequence). The CDR3 covers 12 residues. The ends were cut back, 3 bases at V and 11 bases at J, with 16 bases in the middle. This CDR3 reads CSASPAGQAQYF. The DNA of the CDR3 is TGCAGTGCTAGTCCGGCAGGGCAAGCACAGTACTTC.

The chain links TRBV15 to TRBJ2-1, with D perhaps assigned TRBD1 or TRBD2 (6 bases each). Trimming removed 4 bases at V and 7 bases at J, with 8 bases between. Germline V gives CDR1 LNHNV, CDR2 YYDKDF (reference sequence). The CDR3 has 12 residues. CDR3 region: CATSIGGNEQFF. For the CDR3, the DNA is TGTGCCACCAGCATAGGGGGGAATGAGCAGTTCTTC.

This chain links TRBV5-1 with TRBJ2-7; possibly TRBD2 for D (5 bases). Germline assignment: CDR1 SGHRS and CDR2 YFSETQ. Trimming cost V 0 bases and J 2 bases, with 15 bases left between them. The CDR3 extends over 16 amino acids. The CDR3 nucleotides are TGCGCCAGCAGCTTGGTTCTCGGGCGGGCCGCCTACGAGCAGTACTTC. Amino acid sequence: CASSLVLGRAAYEQYF.